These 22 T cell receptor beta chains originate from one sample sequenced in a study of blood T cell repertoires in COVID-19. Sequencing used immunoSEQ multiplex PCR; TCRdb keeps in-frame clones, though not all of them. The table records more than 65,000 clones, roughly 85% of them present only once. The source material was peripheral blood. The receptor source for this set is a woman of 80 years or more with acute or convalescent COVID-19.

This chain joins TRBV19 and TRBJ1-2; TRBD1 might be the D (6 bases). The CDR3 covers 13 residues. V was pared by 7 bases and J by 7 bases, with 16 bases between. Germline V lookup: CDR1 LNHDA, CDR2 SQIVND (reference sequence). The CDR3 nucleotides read TGTGCCAGTAATACAGACAGGCGAGTTGGCTACACCTTC. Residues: CASNTDRRVGYTF.

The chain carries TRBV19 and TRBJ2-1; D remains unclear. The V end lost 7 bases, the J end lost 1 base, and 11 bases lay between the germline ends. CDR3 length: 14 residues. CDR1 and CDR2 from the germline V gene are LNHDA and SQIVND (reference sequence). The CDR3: CASKDRGSYNEQFF. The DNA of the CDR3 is TGTGCCAGTAAAGACCGAGGTTCCTACAATGAGCAGTTCTTC.

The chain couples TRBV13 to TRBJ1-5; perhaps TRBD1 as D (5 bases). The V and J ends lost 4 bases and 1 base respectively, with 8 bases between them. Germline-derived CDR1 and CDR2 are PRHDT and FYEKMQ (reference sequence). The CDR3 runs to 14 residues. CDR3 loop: CASSSRVSNQPQHF. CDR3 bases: TGTGCCAGCAGCTCCAGGGTGAGCAATCAGCCCCAGCATTTT.

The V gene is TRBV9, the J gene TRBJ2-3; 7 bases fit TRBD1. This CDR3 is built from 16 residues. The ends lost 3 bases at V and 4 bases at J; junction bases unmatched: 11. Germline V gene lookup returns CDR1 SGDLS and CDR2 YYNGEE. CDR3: CASSGTIDRVADTQYF. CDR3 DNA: TGTGCCAGCAGCGGTACAATCGACAGGGTTGCAGATACGCAGTATTTT.

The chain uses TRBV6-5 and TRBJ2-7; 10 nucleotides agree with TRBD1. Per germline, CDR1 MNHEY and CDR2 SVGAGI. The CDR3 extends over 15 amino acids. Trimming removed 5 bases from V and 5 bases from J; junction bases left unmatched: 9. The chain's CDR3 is CASSLRDRGAHEQYF. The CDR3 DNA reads TGTGCCAGCAGTCTCCGGGACAGGGGAGCCCACGAGCAGTACTTC.

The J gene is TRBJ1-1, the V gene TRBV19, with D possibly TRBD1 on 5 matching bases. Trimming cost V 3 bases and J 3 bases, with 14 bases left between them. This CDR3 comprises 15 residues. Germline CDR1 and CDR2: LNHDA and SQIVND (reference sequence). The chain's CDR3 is CASSIGGVWDTEAFF. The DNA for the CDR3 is TGTGCCAGTAGTATTGGAGGGGTTTGGGACACTGAAGCTTTCTTT. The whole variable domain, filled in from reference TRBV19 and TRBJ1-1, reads DGGITQSPKYLFRKEGQNVTLSCEQNLNHDAMYWYRQDPGQGLRLIYYSQIVNDFQKGDIAEGYSVSREKKESFPLTVTSAQKNPTAFYLCASSIGGVWDTEAFFGQGTRLTVV.

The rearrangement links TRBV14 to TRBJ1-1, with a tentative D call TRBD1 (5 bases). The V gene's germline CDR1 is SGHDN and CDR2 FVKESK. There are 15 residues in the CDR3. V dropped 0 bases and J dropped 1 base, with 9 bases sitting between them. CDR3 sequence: CASSQDYRKNTEAFF. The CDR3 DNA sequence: TGTGCCAGCAGCCAAGATTACAGGAAGAACACTGAAGCTTTCTTT.

Here the CDR3 DNA reads TGCAGCGTTGAATCGGTGGGCAGGGGGTACACTGAAGCTTTCTTT. Translated: CSVESVGRGYTEAFF. The chain carries TRBV29-1 and TRBJ1-1, with 7 bases lining up with TRBD1. The CDR3 runs to 15 residues. Germline trimming cut 2 bases from V and 3 bases from J; bases unmatched to any gene: 9. Per the germline V gene, CDR1 is SQVTM and CDR2 is ANQGSEA.

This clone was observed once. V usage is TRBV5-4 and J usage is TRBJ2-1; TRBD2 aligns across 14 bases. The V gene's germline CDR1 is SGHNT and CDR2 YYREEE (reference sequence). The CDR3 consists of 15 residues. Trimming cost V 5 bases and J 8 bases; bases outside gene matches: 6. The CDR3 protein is CASSLGLAGGYEQFF. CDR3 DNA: TGTGCCAGCAGTCTCGGACTAGCGGGGGGTTATGAGCAGTTCTTC. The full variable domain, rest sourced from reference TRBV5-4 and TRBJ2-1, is ETGVTQSPTHLIKTRGQQVTLRCSSQSGHNTVSWYQQALGQGPQFIFQYYREEENGRGNFPPRFSGLQFPNYSSELNVNALELDDSALYLCASSLGLAGGYEQFFGPGTRLTVL.

CDR3 DNA: TGTGCCAGCAGTTGGGGGTCTAGCGGGGGTACCTACAATGAGCAGTTCTTC. Its protein product is CASSWGSSGGTYNEQFF. The rearrangement links TRBV6-2 or TRBV6-3 to TRBJ2-1; 10 bases are shared with TRBD2. This CDR3 has 17 residues. From germline, CDR1 is MNHEY and CDR2 SVGEGT. The J segment lost 2 bases and the V segment lost 4 bases, leaving 8 bases of the junction unmatched.

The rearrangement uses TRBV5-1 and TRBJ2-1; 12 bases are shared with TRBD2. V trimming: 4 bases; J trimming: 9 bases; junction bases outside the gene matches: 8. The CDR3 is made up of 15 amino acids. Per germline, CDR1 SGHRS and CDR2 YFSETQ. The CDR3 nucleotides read TGCGCCAGCAGCCCGCCGACTAGCGGGGGCGCTGAGCAGTTCTTC. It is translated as CASSPPTSGGAEQFF.

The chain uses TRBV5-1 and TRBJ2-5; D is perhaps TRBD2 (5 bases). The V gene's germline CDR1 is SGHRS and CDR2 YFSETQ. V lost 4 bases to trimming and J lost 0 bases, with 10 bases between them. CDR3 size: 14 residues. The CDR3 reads CASSPRGNQETQYF. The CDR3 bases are TGCGCCAGCAGCCCCCGGGGTAACCAAGAGACCCAGTACTTC. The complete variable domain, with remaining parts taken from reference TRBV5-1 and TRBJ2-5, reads KAGVTQTPRYLIKTRGQQVTLSCSPISGHRSVSWYQQTPGQGLQFLFEYFSETQRNKGNFPGRFSGRQFSNSRSEMNVSTLELGDSALYLCASSPRGNQETQYFGPGTRLLVL.

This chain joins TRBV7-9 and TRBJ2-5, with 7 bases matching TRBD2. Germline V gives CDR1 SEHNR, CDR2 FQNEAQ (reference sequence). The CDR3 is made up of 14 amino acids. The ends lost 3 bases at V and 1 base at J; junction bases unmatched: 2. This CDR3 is CASSFTGGQETQYF. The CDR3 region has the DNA TGTGCCAGCAGCTTCACGGGGGGCCAAGAGACCCAGTACTTC. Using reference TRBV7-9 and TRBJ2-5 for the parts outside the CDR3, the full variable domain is DTGVSQNPRHKITKRGQNVTFRCDPISEHNRLYWYRQTLGQGPEFLTYFQNEAQLEKSRLLSDRFSAERPKGSFSTLEIQRTEQGDSAMYLCASSFTGGQETQYFGPGTRLLVL.

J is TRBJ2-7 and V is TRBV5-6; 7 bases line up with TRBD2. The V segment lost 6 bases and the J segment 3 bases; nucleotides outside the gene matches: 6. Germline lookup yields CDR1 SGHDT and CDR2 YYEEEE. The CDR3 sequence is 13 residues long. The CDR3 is CASTGGLNYEQYF. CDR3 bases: TGTGCCAGCACGGGGGGACTGAACTACGAGCAGTACTTC.

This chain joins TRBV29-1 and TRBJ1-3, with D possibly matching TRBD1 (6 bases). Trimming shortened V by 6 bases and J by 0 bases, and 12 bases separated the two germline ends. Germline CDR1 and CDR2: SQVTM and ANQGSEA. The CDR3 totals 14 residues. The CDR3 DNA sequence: TGCAGCGTATCGACAGGATTCTCTGGAAACACCATATATTTT. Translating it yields CSVSTGFSGNTIYF.

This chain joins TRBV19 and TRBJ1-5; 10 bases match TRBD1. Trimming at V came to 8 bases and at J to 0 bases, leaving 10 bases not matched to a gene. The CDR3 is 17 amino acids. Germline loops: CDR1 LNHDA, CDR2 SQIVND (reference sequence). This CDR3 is CASGVDRGHSSNQPQHF. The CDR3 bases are TGTGCCAGTGGGGTCGACAGGGGGCATAGTAGCAATCAGCCCCAGCATTTT.

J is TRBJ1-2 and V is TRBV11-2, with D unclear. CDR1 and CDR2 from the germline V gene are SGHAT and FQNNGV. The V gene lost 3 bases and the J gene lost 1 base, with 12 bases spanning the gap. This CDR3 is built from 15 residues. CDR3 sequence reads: CASSFPGSFNYGYTF. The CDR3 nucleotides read TGTGCCAGCAGCTTCCCGGGGTCTTTTAACTATGGCTACACCTTC.

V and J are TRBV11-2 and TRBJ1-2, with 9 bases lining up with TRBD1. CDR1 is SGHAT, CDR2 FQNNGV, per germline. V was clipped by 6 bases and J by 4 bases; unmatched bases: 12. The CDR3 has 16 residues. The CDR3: CASSRNGDRALYGYTF. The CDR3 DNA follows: TGTGCCAGCAGTCGAAACGGGGACAGGGCCCTCTATGGCTACACCTTC.

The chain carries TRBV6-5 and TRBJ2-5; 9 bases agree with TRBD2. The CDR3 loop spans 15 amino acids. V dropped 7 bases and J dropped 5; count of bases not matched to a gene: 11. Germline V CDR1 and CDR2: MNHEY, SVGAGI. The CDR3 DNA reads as TGTGCCAGCAAGACGCGGGGGGGCAGGGAGGAGACCCAGTACTTC. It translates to CASKTRGGREETQYF.

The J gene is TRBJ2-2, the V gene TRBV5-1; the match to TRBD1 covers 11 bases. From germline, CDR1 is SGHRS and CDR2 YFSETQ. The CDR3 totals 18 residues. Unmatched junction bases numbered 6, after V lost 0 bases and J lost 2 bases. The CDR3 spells CASSLVWTGGDNTGELFF. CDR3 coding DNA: TGCGCCAGCAGCTTGGTTTGGACAGGGGGCGATAACACCGGGGAGCTGTTTTTT.

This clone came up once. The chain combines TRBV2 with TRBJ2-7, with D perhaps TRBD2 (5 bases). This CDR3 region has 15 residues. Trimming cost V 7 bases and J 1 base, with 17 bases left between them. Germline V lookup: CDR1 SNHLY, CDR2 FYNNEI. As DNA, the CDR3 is TGTGCCAGCATCTTCACGCTGGGGAGTTCCTACGAGCAGTACTTC. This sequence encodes CASIFTLGSSYEQYF.

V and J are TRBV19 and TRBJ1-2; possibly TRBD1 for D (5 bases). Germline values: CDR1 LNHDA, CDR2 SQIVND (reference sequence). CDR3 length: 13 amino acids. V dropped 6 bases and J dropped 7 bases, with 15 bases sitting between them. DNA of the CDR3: TGTGCCAGTAGCGGACACTCCTTTCCTGGCTACACCTTC. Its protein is CASSGHSFPGYTF.